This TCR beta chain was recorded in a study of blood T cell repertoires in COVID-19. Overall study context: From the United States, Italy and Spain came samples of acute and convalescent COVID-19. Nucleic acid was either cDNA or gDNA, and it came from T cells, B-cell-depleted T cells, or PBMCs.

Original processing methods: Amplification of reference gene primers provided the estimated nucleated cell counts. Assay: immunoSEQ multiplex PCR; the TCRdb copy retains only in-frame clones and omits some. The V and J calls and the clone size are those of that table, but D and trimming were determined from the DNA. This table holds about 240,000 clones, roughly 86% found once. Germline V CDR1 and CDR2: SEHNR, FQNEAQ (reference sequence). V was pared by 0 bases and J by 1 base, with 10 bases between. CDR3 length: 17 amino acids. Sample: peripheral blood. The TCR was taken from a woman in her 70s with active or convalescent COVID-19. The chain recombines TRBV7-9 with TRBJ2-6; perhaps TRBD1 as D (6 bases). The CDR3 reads CASSLAFQGSGANVLTF. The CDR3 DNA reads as TGTGCCAGCAGCTTAGCTTTCCAGGGGTCTGGGGCCAACGTCCTGACTTTC.